The clone carrying this T cell receptor beta chain came up many times. The antigen is unknown. This sample was included in a study of CD8 T cells in ankylosing spondylitis. Whole-study findings and limits: Seemingly distinctive of ankylosing spondylitis blood was a TCR beta motif formed by eight highly homologous variants. There was reportedly significant enrichment of clones that were disease-linked in matched ankylosing spondylitis synovial fluid. Clones linked to the disease showed a CD8+ phenotype. They occurred at relatively low frequencies in peripheral blood.

The CDR3 length is 15 residues. CDR1 and CDR2 from the germline V gene are SGHDN and FVKESK. Germline trimming cut 5 bases from V and 5 bases from J; bases unmatched to any gene: 10. Quantitative molecular-barcoded 5'-RACE generated the TCR beta libraries. TCRdb re-called the 5' RACE reads through MiXCR, storing one row per CDR3 protein. The top ten hold roughly 46% of the sample, which has a few hundred thousand distinct CDR3 sequences, about 17% seen once. The origin of this receptor is a male donor with ankylosing spondylitis. Sequenced: blood, either unsorted or a sorted T cell fraction (not recorded which). The rearrangement uses TRBV14 and TRBJ2-5, with 8 bases lining up with TRBD1. The CDR3: CASSFRQGTLETQYF. The CDR3 DNA follows: TGTGCCAGCAGCTTCCGACAGGGGACATTGGAGACCCAGTACTTC.